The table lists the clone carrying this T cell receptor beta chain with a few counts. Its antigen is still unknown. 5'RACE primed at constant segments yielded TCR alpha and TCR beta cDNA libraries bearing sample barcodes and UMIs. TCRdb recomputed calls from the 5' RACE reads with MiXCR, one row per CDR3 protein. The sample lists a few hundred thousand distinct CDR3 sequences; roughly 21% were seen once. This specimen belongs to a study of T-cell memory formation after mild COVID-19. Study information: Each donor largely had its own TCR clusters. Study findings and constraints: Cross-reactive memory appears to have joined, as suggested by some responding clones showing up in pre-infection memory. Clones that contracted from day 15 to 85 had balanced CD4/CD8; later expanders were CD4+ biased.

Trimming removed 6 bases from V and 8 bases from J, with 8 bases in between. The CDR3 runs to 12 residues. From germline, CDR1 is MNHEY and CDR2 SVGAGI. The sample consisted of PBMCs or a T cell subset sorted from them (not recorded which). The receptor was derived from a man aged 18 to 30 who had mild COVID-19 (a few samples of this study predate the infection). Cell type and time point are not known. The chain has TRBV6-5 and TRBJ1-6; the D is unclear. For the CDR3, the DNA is TGTGCCAGCAGACGACTCGATTCACCCCTCCACTTT. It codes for CASRRLDSPLHF.